The entry below gives a single T cell receptor (beta chain) sequence along with its context. This sample stems from a study of CD4 and CD8 cells across lung adenocarcinoma regions. The patients had localized lung adenocarcinoma, a non-small cell subtype. TCRdb called the PCR reads again in MiXCR, with one record for every CDR3 protein. The sample records over 15,000 distinct CDR3 sequences, 51% being singletons. Germline assignment: CDR1 MNHNS and CDR2 SASEGT. There are 18 residues in the CDR3. The material sequenced was CD8+ T cells from the center of a lung tumor. This rearrangement joins TRBV6-1 to TRBJ2-4; 15 nucleotides line up with TRBD2. TRBJ2-3 explains the end of the DNA better; the J call may be wrong. The sequence came from a female donor with lung adenocarcinoma. The CD4 and CD8 labels of this study may be unreliable. The DNA for the CDR3 is TGTGCCAGCAGTCGCGGACTAGCGGGGGGGCGTGCCAAAGACATTCAGTATTTT. This codes for CASSRGLAGGRAKDIQYF.